This T cell receptor (beta chain) was captured by sequencing in a study of PD-1 blockade in classical Hodgkin lymphoma. Study results and limitations: Those patients who began receiving nivolumab less than 1 year after ASCT had lower diversity, and they were excluded. Similar baseline diversity was found in complete responders and newly diagnosed patients.

Germline values: CDR1 SGHNT, CDR2 YYREEE (reference sequence). V lost 0 bases and J lost 3; bases outside the gene matches: 7. The CDR3 sequence is 16 residues long. No patient escaped relapse after autologous stem cell transplantation, and brentuximab vedotin exposure varied. Sequenced by immunoSEQ multiplex PCR; TCRdb stores in-frame clones only, minus some. The repertoire includes 90,000 to 120,000 clones, 80% to 90% of them detected once, and around 20% sits in the top ten. Turning to this clone: Antigen specificity is unknown.

The genes are TRBV5-4 and TRBJ2-5, with 8 bases identical to TRBD2. This TCR came from a human donor with classical Hodgkin lymphoma. The sequencing here drew on peripheral blood mononuclear cells (PBMCs), taken before the second cycle of nivolumab. CDR3 bases: TGTGCCAGCAGCTTGGCCCAGCGGGAGAGGAAAGAGACCCAGTACTTC. It codes for CASSLAQRERKETQYF.